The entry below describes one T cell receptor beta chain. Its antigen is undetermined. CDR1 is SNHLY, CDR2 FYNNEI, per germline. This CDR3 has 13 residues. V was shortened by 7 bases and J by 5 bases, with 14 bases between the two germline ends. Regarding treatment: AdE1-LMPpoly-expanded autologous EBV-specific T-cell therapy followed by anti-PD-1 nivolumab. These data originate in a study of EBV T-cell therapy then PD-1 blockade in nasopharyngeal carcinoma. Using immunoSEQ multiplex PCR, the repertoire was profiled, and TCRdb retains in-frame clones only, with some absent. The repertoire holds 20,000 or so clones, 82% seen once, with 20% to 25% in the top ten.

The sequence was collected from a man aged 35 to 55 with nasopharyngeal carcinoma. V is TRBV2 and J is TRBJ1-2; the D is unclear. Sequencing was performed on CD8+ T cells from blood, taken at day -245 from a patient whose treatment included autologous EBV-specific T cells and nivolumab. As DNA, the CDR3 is TGTGCCAGCACTCCCGGGAGGGCGTATGGCTACACCTTC. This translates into CASTPGRAYGYTF.